Below, one T cell receptor beta chain is given with its context. As yet, its antigen is unknown. The sample is drawn from a study of CD8 T cells in ankylosing spondylitis. A quantitative 5'-RACE method, one with molecular barcodes, was used to make TCR beta libraries. TCRdb itself ran the 5' RACE reads through MiXCR, one entry per CDR3 protein. The sample gives approximately 200,000 distinct CDR3 sequences, approximately 12% of which show up once; roughly 11% is in the top ten. The CDR3 runs 13 residues. The study's findings and limits: Matched synovial fluid from ankylosing spondylitis patients was reported to be enriched for disease-linked clones. Earlier work had already found some motif variants in reactive arthritis synovial fluid and blood.

Material: blood, either unsorted or a sorted T cell fraction (not recorded which). The chain is built from TRBV21-1 and TRBJ1-5; TRBD1, the table's D call, was not compared with the DNA. TRBV21-1 constitutes a pseudogene. The sequence was obtained from a female donor with ankylosing spondylitis or in good health (not recorded which). The CDR3 region has the DNA TGTGCCAGCGGTGGGGGTGATGGGCAGCCCCAGCATTTT. Protein sequence: CASGGGDGQPQHF.